These 20 T cell receptor beta chains originate from one sample sequenced in a study of TIL therapy for anti-PD-1-resistant metastatic lung cancer. Time point given: pre-treatment sample, taken before nivolumab and TIL therapy. Pleural nodules or supraclavicular lymph nodes made up most of the excised metastases sampled. The libraries were made with immunoSEQ v3. Data came from immunoSEQ multiplex PCR; TCRdb stores just in-frame clones and leaves some out. The sample lists 45,000 to 60,000 clones; approximately 70% were seen once. Specimen: tumor tissue, collected at baseline. These receptors all come from a person between 30 and 80 years old with non-small cell lung cancer.

This clone was observed a few times. This chain links TRBV5-1 with TRBJ2-1, with 11 bases lining up with TRBD2. V gave up 4 bases and J gave up 0 bases; unmatched junction bases: 3. This CDR3 has 16 amino acids. Per the germline V gene, CDR1 is SGHRS and CDR2 is YFSETQ. In nucleotides, the CDR3 is TGCGCCAGCAGCGTTAGCGGGGGGGCCTCCTACAATGAGCAGTTCTTC. This sequence encodes CASSVSGGASYNEQFF.

The chain couples TRBV5-1 to TRBJ2-3; TRBD2 matches 9 bases. CDR3 size: 14 residues. Germline V gene sequence: CDR1 SGHRS, CDR2 YFSETQ. The J segment lost 6 bases and the V segment lost 7 bases, leaving 9 bases of the junction unmatched. The CDR3 DNA follows: TGCGCCAGCGTAAACGGACTAGCGAGGGATACGCAGTATTTT. Protein sequence: CASVNGLARDTQYF.

V and J are TRBV7-2 and TRBJ2-7; the D gene is possibly TRBD2 (7 bases). CDR1 SGHTA and CDR2 FQGNSA come from the germline V gene. The CDR3 runs to 13 residues. V was pared by 3 bases and J by 7 bases, with 13 bases between. CDR3 DNA: TGTGCCAGCAGCTTTCAGGGGAGGGGAGAGCAGTACTTC. It yields the protein CASSFQGRGEQYF. The whole variable domain, filled in from reference TRBV7-2 and TRBJ2-7, reads GAGVSQSPSNKVTEKGKDVELRCDPISGHTALYWYRQSLGQGLEFLIYFQGNSAPDKSGLPSDRFSAERTGGSVSTLTIQRTQQEDSAVYLCASSFQGRGEQYFGPGTRLTVT.

The rearrangement uses TRBV5-1 and TRBJ1-2; 9 bases align to TRBD1. Germline trimming cut 2 bases from V and 4 bases from J; bases unmatched to any gene: 6. The germline CDR1 and CDR2 sequences are SGHRS and YFSETQ. This CDR3 spans 15 amino acids. Here the CDR3 DNA reads TGCGCCAGCAGCTTAGCCGGGACAGGGATCTATGGCTACACCTTC. Protein: CASSLAGTGIYGYTF. Combining the CDR3 with reference TRBV5-1 and TRBJ1-2 gives the whole variable domain KAGVTQTPRYLIKTRGQQVTLSCSPISGHRSVSWYQQTPGQGLQFLFEYFSETQRNKGNFPGRFSGRQFSNSRSEMNVSTLELGDSALYLCASSLAGTGIYGYTFGSGTRLTVV.

This chain uses TRBV5-1 with TRBJ2-1, with 16 bases matching TRBD2. The germline CDR1 and CDR2 sequences are SGHRS and YFSETQ. The V and J ends lost 7 bases and 8 bases, in that order; junction bases with no gene match: 12. The CDR3 contains 17 residues. The CDR3 DNA follows: TGCGCCAGCCCACTCCCGGGACTAGCGGGGGGGCTCGATGAGCAGTTCTTC. Its protein is CASPLPGLAGGLDEQFF.

The J gene is TRBJ2-5, the V gene TRBV6-5, with TRBD2 matching over 14 bases. After removal of 6 bases from V and 2 bases from J, the junction contained 2 bases not matched to a gene. The CDR3 extends over 15 amino acids. Germline CDR1 MNHEY, CDR2 SVGAGI. Here the CDR3 DNA reads TGTGCCAGCAGGGGGACTAGCGGGAGACAAGAGACCCAGTACTTC. Translation gives CASRGTSGRQETQYF.

The chain has TRBV9 and TRBJ2-7; D unclear. Germline CDR1 is SGDLS and CDR2 is YYNGEE. The CDR3 loop spans 13 amino acids. V lost 3 bases, J lost 5 bases, and 12 bases lay in between. Here the CDR3 reads CASSEEEWDEQYF. The CDR3 DNA sequence: TGTGCCAGCAGCGAAGAGGAGTGGGACGAGCAGTACTTC.

The chain employs TRBV7-8 and TRBJ2-1; D not certain. Germline values: CDR1 SGHVS, CDR2 FQNEAQ. Trimming shortened V by 7 bases and J by 5 bases, and 6 bases separated the two germline ends. The CDR3 runs 11 residues. The CDR3 region has the DNA TGTGCCAGCACCCCCCACAATGAGCAGTTCTTC. Amino acids: CASTPHNEQFF. The whole variable domain, filled in from reference TRBV7-8 and TRBJ2-1, reads GAGVSQSPRYKVAKRGQDVALRCDPISGHVSLFWYQQALGQGPEFLTYFQNEAQLDKSGLPSDRFFAERPEGSVSTLKIQRTQQEDSAVYLCASTPHNEQFFGPGTRLTVL.

The chain uses TRBV19 and TRBJ1-5, with D possibly matching TRBD1 (5 bases). Per germline, CDR1 LNHDA and CDR2 SQIVND (reference sequence). V lost 3 bases and J 7 bases, leaving 13 bases between the germline ends. CDR3 length: 14 residues. The CDR3 nucleotides are TGTGCCAGTAGTATCGGCCGGGGCGGGCAGCCCCAGCATTTT. Translation gives CASSIGRGGQPQHF. Variable domain in full (rest from reference TRBV19 and TRBJ1-5): DGGITQSPKYLFRKEGQNVTLSCEQNLNHDAMYWYRQDPGQGLRLIYYSQIVNDFQKGDIAEGYSVSREKKESFPLTVTSAQKNPTAFYLCASSIGRGGQPQHFGDGTRLSIL.

The chain employs TRBV18 and TRBJ2-6; no clear D. Germline CDR1 and CDR2: KGHSH and LQKENI. V shed 3 bases and J shed 0 bases, with 9 bases lying between them. The CDR3 covers 16 residues. The CDR3 region has the DNA TGTGCCAGCTCACCGATCAGGAGCTCTGGGGCCAACGTCCTGACTTTC. This encodes CASSPIRSSGANVLTF.

The chain carries TRBV19 and TRBJ2-1; tentatively, D is TRBD1 (6 bases). The CDR3 extends over 15 amino acids. The V end was cut by 1 base, the J end by 7 bases, with 14 bases between. The germline gives CDR1 LNHDA, CDR2 SQIVND (reference sequence). The CDR3 loop reads CASSIVGGQRNEQFF. The CDR3 nucleotides are TGTGCCAGTAGTATAGTTGGGGGCCAAAGGAATGAGCAGTTCTTC.

The CDR3 sequence: CASSQWFRRSLYGYTF. The CDR3 coding sequence is TGTGCCAGCAGCCAATGGTTTCGGCGATCCCTATATGGCTACACCTTC. The genes are TRBV16 and TRBJ1-2; no definite D call. Per germline, CDR1 KGHSY and CDR2 FQNENV. This CDR3 region has 16 residues. Trimming took 1 base from V and 5 from J, leaving 17 bases between them.

The V call is TRBV6-1, the J call TRBJ2-3; 8 nucleotides align to TRBD2. The CDR3 consists of 18 residues. V shed 4 bases and J 0 bases; nucleotides not matched to a gene: 12. Germline V gene lookup returns CDR1 MNHNS and CDR2 SASEGT. CDR3 region: CASSGEAGALISTDTQYF. In nucleotides, the CDR3 is TGTGCCAGCAGTGGAGAAGCGGGAGCCCTAATTAGCACAGATACGCAGTATTTT.

This clone was seen many times. J is TRBJ2-7 and V is TRBV11-2; D call uncertain. Trimming took off 0 bases at V and 3 bases at J, with 12 bases between the two ends. The V gene's germline CDR1 is SGHAT and CDR2 FQNNGV. CDR3 length: 15 residues. CDR3 amino acids: CASSLESERGYEQYF. The DNA for the CDR3 is TGTGCCAGCAGCTTAGAATCGGAAAGAGGCTACGAGCAGTACTTC.

This clone was observed a handful of times. The J gene is TRBJ1-2, the V gene TRBV5-1; D is unresolved. Germline CDR1 is SGHRS and CDR2 is YFSETQ. This CDR3 has 13 amino acids. The V gene lost 0 bases and the J gene lost 5 bases, with 8 bases spanning the gap. CDR3 sequence (DNA): TGCGCCAGCAGCTTGGAATCAGGTTATGGCTACACCTTC. This sequence encodes CASSLESGYGYTF.

This clone was seen once. As DNA, the CDR3 is TGTGCCAGTAGTATAGCGCTGAACACTGAAGCTTTCTTT. It codes for CASSIALNTEAFF. This chain joins TRBV19 and TRBJ1-1; D is unclear. CDR1 is LNHDA, CDR2 SQIVND, per germline (reference sequence). V was shortened by 1 base and J by 0 bases, with 3 bases between the two germline ends. This CDR3 has 13 amino acids. Full variable domain (outside the CDR3, taken from reference TRBV19 and TRBJ1-1): DGGITQSPKYLFRKEGQNVTLSCEQNLNHDAMYWYRQDPGQGLRLIYYSQIVNDFQKGDIAEGYSVSREKKESFPLTVTSAQKNPTAFYLCASSIALNTEAFFGQGTRLTVV.

The chain carries TRBV19 and TRBJ2-7; D unresolved. V was cut by 3 bases and J by 3 bases, with 6 bases left in between. Germline CDR1 is LNHDA and CDR2 is SQIVND (reference sequence). The CDR3 totals 12 residues. In nucleotides, the CDR3 is TGTGCCAGTAGTATGGGAATCTACGAGCAGTACTTC. Translation: CASSMGIYEQYF. The whole variable domain, remainder taken from reference TRBV19 and TRBJ2-7, is DGGITQSPKYLFRKEGQNVTLSCEQNLNHDAMYWYRQDPGQGLRLIYYSQIVNDFQKGDIAEGYSVSREKKESFPLTVTSAQKNPTAFYLCASSMGIYEQYFGPGTRLTVT.

The chain recombines TRBV10-3 with TRBJ2-2; 9 bases match TRBD1. The J segment lost 4 bases and the V segment lost 3 bases, leaving 6 bases of the junction unmatched. Germline values: CDR1 ENHRY, CDR2 SYGVKD. The length of the CDR3 is 16 residues. The CDR3 bases are TGTGCCATCAGTGACGCAGGACAGGGGAGCACCGGGGAGCTGTTTTTT. Protein sequence: CAISDAGQGSTGELFF.

The chain joins TRBV4-3 to TRBJ2-6; either TRBD1 or TRBD2 may fit D (5 bases each). V was trimmed by 4 bases and J by 2 bases, leaving 6 bases between them. Germline V gene data show CDR1 as LGHNA and CDR2 as YSLEER. The CDR3 runs to 14 residues. The CDR3 DNA follows: TGCGCCAGCAGCCCGGGACCTGGGGCCAACGTCCTGACTTTC. Its protein product is CASSPGPGANVLTF.

This clone was observed a handful of times. The chain recombines TRBV2 with TRBJ1-2, with D unclear. Germline values: CDR1 SNHLY, CDR2 FYNNEI. V was trimmed by 3 bases and J by 7 bases, leaving 6 bases between them. The length of the CDR3 is 11 residues. CDR3 residues: CASSDMAGYTF. Written as DNA, the CDR3 is TGTGCCAGCAGTGATATGGCTGGCTACACCTTC.